This TCR beta chain emerged from a study of cytomegalovirus exposure and HLA in healthy donors. General study findings and limits: Investigators reported approximately 150 TCR beta chains as tied to cytomegalovirus. With high specificity and sensitivity, the classifier reportedly diagnosed cytomegalovirus status. Under in vitro conditions, a few CMV-associated chains were confirmed as specific for CMV antigens.

As regards this clone: What it binds is not known.

V dropped 6 bases and J dropped 4 bases, with 19 bases sitting between them. Germline V gene sequence: CDR1 MNHEY, CDR2 SVGAGI. The length of the CDR3 is 15 residues. Some clones are missing from TCRdb's copy, which holds only in-frame ones; the method was immunoSEQ multiplex PCR. The table lists more than 75,000 clones, 85% to 95% of them singletons, with roughly 0.74% in the top ten. This sequence originates from a man aged 18 to 30 in good health and CMV-seronegative. The specimen was PBMCs. V and J are TRBV6-5 and TRBJ2-7; D might be TRBD2 (6 bases). CDR3 sequence: CASSQAGTFLYEQYF. CDR3 DNA: TGTGCCAGCAGCCAAGCCGGGACTTTCTTGTACGAGCAGTACTTC.